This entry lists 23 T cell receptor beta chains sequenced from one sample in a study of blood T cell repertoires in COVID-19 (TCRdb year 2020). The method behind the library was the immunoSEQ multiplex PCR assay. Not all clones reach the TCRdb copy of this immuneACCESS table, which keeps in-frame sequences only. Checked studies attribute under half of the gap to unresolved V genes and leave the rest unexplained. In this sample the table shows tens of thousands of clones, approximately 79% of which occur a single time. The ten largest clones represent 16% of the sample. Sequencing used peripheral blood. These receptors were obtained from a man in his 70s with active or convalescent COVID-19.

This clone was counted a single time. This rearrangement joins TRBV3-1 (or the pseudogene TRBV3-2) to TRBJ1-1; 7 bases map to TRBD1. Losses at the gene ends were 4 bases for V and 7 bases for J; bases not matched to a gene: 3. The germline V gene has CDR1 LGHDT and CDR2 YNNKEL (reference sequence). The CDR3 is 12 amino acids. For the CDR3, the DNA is TGTGCCAGCAGCCTGGGACAGTTTGAAGCTTTCTTT. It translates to CASSLGQFEAFF.

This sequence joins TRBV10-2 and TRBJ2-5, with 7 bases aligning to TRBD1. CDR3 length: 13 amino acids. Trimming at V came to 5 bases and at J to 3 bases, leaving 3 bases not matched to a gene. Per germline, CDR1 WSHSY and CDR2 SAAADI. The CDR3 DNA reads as TGCGCCAGCAGTCAACAGGGGAAAGAGACCCAGTACTTC. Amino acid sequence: CASSQQGKETQYF.

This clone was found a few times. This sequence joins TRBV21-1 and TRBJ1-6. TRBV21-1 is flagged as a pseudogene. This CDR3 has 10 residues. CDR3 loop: CAGRVLALHF. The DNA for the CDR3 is TGTGCCGGCAGGGTTTTAGCCCTCCACTTT.

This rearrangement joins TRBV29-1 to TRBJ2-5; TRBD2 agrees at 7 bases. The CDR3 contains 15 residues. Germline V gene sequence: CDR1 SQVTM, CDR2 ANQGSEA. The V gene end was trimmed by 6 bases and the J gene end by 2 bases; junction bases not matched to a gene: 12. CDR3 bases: TGCAGCGTCGAACTAAAGCGGGGAATGCAAGAGACCCAGTACTTC. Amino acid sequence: CSVELKRGMQETQYF.

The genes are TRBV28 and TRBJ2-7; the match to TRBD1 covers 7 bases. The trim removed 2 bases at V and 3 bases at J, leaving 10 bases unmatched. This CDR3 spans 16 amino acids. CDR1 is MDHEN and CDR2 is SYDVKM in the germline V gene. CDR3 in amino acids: CASSLAQGTDLYEQYF. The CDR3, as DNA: TGTGCCAGCAGTTTAGCGCAAGGGACAGACCTCTACGAGCAGTACTTC.

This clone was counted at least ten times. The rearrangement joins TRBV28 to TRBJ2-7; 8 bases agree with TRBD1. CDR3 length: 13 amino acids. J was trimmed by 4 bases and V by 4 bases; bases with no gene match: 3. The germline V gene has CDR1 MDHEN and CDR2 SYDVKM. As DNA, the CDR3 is TGTGCCAGCAGTTCAGGGGGCAAATACGAGCAGTACTTC. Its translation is CASSSGGKYEQYF.

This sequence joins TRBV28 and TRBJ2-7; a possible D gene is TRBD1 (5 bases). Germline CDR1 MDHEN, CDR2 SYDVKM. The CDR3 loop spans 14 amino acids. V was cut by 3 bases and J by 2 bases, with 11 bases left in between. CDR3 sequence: CASSFPRGPYEQYF. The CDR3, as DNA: TGTGCCAGCAGTTTCCCTAGGGGTCCCTACGAGCAGTACTTC.

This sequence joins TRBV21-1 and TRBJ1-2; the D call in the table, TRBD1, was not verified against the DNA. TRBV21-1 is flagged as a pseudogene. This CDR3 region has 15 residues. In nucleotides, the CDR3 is TGTGCCAGCAGCAGATGGACAGGGGGCTTCTATGGCTACACCTTC. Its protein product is CASSRWTGGFYGYTF.

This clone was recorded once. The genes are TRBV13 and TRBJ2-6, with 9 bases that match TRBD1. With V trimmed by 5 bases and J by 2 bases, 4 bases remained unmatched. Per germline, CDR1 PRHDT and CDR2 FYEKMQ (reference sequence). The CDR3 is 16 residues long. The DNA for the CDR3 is TGTGCCAGCAGCGACTACAGGGGGCCTGGGGCCAACGTCCTGACTTTC. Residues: CASSDYRGPGANVLTF.

The CDR3 is CSVVLGEVPYEQYF. CDR3 sequence (DNA): TGCAGCGTTGTCCTGGGGGAGGTGCCCTACGAGCAGTACTTC. V is TRBV29-1 and J is TRBJ2-7; perhaps TRBD2 as D (6 bases). CDR3 length: 14 residues. V was pared by 4 bases and J by 2 bases, with 15 bases between. Germline CDR1 and CDR2: SQVTM and ANQGSEA.

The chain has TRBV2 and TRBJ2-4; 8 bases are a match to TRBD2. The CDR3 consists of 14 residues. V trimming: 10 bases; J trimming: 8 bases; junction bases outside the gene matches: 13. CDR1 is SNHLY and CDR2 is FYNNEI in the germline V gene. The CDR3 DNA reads TGTGCCATCCGCCCGAGCCTAGCGGGCGACATTCAGTACTTC. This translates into CAIRPSLAGDIQYF.

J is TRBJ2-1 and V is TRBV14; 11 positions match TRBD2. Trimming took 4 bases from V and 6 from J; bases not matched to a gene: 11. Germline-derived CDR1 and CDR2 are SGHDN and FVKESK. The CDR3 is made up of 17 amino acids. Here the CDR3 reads CASSRQRGLAGGNEQFF. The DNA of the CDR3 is TGTGCCAGCAGCCGGCAACGGGGGCTAGCGGGGGGCAATGAGCAGTTCTTC.

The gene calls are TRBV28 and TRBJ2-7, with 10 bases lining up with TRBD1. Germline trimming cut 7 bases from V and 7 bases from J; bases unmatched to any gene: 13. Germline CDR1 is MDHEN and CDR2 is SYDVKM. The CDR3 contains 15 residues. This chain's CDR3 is CASKWGGTGAGEQYF. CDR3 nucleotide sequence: TGTGCCAGCAAATGGGGCGGGACAGGGGCCGGAGAGCAGTACTTC.

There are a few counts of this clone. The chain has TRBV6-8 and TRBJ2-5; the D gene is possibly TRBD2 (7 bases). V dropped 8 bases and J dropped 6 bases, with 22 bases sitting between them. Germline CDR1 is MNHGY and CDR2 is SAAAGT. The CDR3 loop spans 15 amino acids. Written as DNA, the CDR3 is TGTGCCAGCGTGGCCCCCGTCGGGGGGCAGAAGACCCAGTACTTC. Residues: CASVAPVGGQKTQYF.

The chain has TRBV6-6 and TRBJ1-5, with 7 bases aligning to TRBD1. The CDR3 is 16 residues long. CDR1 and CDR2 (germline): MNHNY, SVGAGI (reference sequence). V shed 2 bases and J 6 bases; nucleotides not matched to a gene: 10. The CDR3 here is CASSYEMAGGRQPQHF. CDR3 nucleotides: TGTGCCAGCAGTTACGAGATGGCAGGGGGTCGTCAGCCCCAGCATTTT.

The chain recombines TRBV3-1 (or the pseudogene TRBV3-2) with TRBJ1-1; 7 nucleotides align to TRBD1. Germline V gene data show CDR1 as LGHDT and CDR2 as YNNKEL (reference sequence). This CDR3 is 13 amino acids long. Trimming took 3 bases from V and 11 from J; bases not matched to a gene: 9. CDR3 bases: TGTGCCAGCAGCCAGGGGACAGAGCGTGGGGCTTTCTTT. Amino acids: CASSQGTERGAFF.

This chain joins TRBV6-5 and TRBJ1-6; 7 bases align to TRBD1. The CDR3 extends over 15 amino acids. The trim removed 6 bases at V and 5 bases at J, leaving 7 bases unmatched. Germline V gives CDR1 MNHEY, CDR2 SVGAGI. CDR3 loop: CASRSEGADNSPLHF. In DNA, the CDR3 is TGTGCCAGCAGGAGTGAGGGGGCAGATAATTCACCCCTCCACTTT.

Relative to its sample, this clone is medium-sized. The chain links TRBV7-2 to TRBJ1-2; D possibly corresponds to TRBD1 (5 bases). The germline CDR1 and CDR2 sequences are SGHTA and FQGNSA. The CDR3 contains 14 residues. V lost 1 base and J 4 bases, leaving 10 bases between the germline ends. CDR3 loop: CASSLGQPIYGYTF. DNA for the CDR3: TGTGCCAGCAGCTTAGGACAGCCCATCTATGGCTACACCTTC. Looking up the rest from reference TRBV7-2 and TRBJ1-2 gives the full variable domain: GAGVSQSPSNKVTEKGKDVELRCDPISGHTALYWYRQSLGQGLEFLIYFQGNSAPDKSGLPSDRFSAERTGGSVSTLTIQRTQQEDSAVYLCASSLGQPIYGYTFGSGTRLTVV.

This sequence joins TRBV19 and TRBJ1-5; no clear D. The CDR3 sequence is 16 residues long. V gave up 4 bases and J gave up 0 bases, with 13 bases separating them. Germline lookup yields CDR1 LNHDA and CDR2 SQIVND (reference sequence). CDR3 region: CASSNTDLYSNQPQHF. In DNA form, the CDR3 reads TGTGCCAGTAGTAACACAGACCTTTATAGCAATCAGCCCCAGCATTTT.

CDR3 protein: CASSEPGTGAISGTEAFF. The CDR3 DNA is TGTGCCAGCAGTGAACCAGGGACAGGGGCCATCAGCGGCACTGAAGCTTTCTTT. The rearrangement uses TRBV25-1 and TRBJ1-1; 10 bases are a match to TRBD1. With V trimmed by 2 bases and J by 4 bases, 13 bases remained unmatched. This CDR3 contains 18 residues. Germline V lookup: CDR1 MGHDK, CDR2 SYGVNS.

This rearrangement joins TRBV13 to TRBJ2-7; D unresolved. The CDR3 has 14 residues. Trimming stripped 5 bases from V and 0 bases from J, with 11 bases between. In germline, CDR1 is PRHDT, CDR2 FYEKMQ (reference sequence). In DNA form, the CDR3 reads TGTGCCAGCAGCCCGCCCTGGAGCTCCTACGAGCAGTACTTC. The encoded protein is CASSPPWSSYEQYF.

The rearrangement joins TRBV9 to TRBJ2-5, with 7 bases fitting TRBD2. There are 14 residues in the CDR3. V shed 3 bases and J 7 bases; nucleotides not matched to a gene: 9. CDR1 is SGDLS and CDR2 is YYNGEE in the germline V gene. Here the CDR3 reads CASSENLGGLTQYF. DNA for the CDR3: TGTGCCAGCAGCGAGAATTTGGGGGGGTTGACCCAGTACTTC.

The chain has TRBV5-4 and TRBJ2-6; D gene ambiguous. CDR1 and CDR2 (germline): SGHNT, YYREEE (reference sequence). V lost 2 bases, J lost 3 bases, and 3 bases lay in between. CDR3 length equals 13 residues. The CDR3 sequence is CASSFSGANVLTF. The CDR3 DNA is TGTGCCAGCAGCTTTAGTGGGGCCAACGTCCTGACTTTC.